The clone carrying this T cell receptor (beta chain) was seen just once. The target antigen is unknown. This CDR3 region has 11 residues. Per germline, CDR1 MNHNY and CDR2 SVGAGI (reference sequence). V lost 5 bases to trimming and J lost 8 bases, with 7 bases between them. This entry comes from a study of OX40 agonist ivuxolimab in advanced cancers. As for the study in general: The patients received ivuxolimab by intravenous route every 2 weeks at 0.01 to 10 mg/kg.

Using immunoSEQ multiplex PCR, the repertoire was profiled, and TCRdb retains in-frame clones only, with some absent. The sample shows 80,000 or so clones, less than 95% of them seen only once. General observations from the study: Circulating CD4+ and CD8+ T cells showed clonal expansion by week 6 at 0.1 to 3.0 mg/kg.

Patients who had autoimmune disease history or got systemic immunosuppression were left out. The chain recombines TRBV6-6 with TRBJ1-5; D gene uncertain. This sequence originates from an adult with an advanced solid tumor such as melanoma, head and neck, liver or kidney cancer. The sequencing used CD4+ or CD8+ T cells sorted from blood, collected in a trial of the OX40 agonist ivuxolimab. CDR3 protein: CASSAWEPQHF. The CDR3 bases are TGTGCCAGCAGTGCTTGGGAGCCCCAGCATTTT.